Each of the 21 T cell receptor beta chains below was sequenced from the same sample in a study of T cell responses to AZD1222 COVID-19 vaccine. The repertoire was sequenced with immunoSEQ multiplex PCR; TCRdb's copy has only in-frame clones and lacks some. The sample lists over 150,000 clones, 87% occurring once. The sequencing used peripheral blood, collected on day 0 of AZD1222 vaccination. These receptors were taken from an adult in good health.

CDR3 in DNA: TGTGCCAGCAGACTGAGCGGGTACCCTGAAGCTTTCTTT. It encodes CASRLSGYPEAFF. The chain carries TRBV11-1 and TRBJ1-1; D is unclear. Trimming removed 6 bases at V and 6 bases at J, with 14 bases between. The V gene's germline CDR1 is SGHAT and CDR2 FQDESV (reference sequence). CDR3 length equals 13 residues.

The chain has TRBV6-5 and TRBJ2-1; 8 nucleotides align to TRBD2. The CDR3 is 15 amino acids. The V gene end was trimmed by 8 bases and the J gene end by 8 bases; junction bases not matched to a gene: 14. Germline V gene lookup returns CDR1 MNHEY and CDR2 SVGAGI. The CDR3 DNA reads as TGTGCCAGCGAACCCCGGGGGGGGTTCCTCCATGAGCAGTTCTTC. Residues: CASEPRGGFLHEQFF.

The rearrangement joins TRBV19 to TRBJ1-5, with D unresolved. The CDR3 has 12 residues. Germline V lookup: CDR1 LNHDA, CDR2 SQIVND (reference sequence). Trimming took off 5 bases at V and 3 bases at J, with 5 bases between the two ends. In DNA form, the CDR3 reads TGTGCCAGTAGTGGGGTCAATCAGCCCCAGCATTTT. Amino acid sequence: CASSGVNQPQHF.

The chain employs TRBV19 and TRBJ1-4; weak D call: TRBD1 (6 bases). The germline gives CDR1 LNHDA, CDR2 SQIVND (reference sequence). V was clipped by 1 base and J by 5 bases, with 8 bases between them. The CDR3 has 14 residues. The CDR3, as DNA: TGTGCCAGTAGTATAGGGCAGGGGAATGAAAAACTGTTTTTT. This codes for CASSIGQGNEKLFF.

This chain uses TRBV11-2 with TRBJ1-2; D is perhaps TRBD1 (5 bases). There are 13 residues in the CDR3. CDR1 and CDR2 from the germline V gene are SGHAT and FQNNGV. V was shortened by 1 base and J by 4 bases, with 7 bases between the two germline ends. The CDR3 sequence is CASSLGGGYGYTF. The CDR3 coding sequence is TGTGCCAGCAGCTTAGGCGGGGGCTATGGCTACACCTTC.

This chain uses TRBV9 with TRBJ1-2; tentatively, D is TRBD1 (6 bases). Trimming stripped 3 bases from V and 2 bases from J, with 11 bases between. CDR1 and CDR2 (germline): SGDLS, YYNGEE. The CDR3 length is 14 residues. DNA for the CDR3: TGTGCCAGCAGCGGCCAACAGGGCAACTATGGCTACACCTTC. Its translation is CASSGQQGNYGYTF.

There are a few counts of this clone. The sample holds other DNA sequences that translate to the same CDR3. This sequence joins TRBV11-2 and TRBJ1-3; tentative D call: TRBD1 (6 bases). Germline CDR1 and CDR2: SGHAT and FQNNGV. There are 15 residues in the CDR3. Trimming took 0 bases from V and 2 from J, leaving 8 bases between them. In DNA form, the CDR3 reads TGTGCCAGCAGCTTAGAGAGGGGGACTGGAAACACCATATATTTT. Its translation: CASSLERGTGNTIYF.

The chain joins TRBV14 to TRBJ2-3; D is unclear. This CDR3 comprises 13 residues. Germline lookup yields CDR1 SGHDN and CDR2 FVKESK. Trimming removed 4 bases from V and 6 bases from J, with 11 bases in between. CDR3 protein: CASSLLRADTQYF. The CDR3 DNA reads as TGTGCCAGCAGCCTTTTGAGAGCGGATACGCAGTATTTT.

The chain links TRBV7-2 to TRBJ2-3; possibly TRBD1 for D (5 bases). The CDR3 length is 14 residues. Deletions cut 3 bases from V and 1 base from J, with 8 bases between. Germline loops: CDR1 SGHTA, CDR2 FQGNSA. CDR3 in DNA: TGTGCCAGCAGCTTCCTAGGGGGCACAGATACGCAGTATTTT. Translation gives CASSFLGGTDTQYF.

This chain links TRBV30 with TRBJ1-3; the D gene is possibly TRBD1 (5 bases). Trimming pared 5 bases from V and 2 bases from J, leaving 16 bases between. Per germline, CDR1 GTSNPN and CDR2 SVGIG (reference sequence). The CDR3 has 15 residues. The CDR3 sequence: CAWDLRTGAGNTIYF. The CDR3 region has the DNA TGTGCCTGGGACCTGAGGACGGGGGCTGGAAACACCATATATTTT.

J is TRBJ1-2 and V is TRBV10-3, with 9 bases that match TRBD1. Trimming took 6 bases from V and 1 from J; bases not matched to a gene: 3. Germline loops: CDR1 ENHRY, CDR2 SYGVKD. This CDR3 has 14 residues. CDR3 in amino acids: CAIRPGQGNYGYTF. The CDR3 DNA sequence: TGTGCCATCAGGCCGGGACAGGGTAACTATGGCTACACCTTC.

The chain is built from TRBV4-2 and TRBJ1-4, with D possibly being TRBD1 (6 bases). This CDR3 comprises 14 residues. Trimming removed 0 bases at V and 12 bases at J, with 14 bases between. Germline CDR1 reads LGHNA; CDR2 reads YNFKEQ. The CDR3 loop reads CASSQDRGQLELFF. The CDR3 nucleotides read TGTGCCAGCAGCCAAGATCGTGGACAGCTCGAACTGTTTTTT.

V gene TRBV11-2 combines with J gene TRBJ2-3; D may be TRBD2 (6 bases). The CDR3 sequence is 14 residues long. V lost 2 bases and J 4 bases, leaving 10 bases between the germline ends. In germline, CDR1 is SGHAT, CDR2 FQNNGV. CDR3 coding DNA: TGTGCCAGCAGCTTATCAAGCGGGCCAGATACGCAGTATTTT. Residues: CASSLSSGPDTQYF.

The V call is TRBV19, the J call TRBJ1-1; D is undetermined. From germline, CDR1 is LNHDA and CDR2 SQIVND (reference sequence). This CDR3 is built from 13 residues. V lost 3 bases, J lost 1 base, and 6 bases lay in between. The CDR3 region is CASSIWQNTEAFF. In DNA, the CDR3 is TGTGCCAGTAGTATTTGGCAGAACACTGAAGCTTTCTTT.

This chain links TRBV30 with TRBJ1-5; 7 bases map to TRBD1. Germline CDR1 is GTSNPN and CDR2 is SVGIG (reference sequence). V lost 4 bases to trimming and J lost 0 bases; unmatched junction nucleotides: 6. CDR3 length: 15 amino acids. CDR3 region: CAWMARGISNQPQHF. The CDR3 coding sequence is TGTGCCTGGATGGCCAGGGGGATTAGCAATCAGCCCCAGCATTTT.

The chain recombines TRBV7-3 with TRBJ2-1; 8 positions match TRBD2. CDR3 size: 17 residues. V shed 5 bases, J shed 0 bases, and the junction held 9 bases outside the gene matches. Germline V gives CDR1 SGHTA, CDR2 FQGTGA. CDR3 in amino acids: CASSPLAGKSSYNEQFF. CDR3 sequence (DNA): TGTGCCAGCAGCCCTCTAGCGGGTAAGAGCTCCTACAATGAGCAGTTCTTC. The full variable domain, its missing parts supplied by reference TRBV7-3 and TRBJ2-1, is GAGVSQTPSNKVTEKGKYVELRCDPISGHTALYWYRQSLGQGPEFLIYFQGTGAADDSGLPNDRFFAVRPEGSVSTLKIQRTERGDSAVYLCASSPLAGKSSYNEQFFGPGTRLTVL.

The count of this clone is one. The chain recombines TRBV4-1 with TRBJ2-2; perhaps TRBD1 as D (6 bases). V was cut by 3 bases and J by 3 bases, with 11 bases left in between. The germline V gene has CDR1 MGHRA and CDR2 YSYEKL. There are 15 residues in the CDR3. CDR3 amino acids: CASSHNPGDTGELFF. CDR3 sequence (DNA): TGCGCCAGCAGCCATAATCCAGGGGACACCGGGGAGCTGTTTTTT.

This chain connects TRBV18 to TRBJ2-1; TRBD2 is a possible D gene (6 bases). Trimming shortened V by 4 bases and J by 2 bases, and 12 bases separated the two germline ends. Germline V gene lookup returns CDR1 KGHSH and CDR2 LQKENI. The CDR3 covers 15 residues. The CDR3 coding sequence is TGTGCCAGCTCACTCCGACTAGGTACCTACAATGAGCAGTTCTTC. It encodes CASSLRLGTYNEQFF.

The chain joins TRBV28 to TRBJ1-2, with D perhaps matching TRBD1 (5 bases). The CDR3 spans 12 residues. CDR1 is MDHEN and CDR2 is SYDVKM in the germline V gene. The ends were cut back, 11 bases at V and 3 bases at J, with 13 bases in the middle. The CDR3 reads CALGQGHYGYTF. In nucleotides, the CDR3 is TGTGCCTTGGGGCAGGGCCACTATGGCTACACCTTC.

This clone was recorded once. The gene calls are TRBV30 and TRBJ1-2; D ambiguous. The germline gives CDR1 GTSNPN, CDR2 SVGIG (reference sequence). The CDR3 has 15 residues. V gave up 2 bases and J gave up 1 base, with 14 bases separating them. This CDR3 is CAWSPSWGFNYGYTF. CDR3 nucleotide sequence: TGTGCCTGGAGTCCCTCGTGGGGTTTTAACTATGGCTACACCTTC. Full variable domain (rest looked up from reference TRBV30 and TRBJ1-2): SQTIHQWPATLVQPVGSPLSLECTVEGTSNPNLYWYRQAAGRGLQLLFYSVGIGQISSEVPQNLSASRPQDRQFILSSKKLLLSDSGFYLCAWSPSWGFNYGYTFGSGTRLTVV.

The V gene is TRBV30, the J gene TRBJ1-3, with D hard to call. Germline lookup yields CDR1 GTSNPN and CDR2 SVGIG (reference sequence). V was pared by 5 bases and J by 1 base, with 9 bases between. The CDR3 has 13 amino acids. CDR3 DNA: TGTGCCTGGGCCCGGGGTTCTGGAAACACCATATATTTT. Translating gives CAWARGSGNTIYF.